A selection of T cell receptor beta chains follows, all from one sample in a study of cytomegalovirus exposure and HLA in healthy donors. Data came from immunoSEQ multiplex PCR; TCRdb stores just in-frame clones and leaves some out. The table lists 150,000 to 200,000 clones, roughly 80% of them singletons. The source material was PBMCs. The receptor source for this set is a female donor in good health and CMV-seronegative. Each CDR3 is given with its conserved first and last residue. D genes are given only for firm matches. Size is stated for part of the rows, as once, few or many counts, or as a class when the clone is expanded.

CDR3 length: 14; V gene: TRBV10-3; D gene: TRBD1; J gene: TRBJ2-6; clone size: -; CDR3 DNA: TGTGCCATCGGACAGGCCTCTGGGGCCAACGTCCTGACTTTC; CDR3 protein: CAIGQASGANVLTF
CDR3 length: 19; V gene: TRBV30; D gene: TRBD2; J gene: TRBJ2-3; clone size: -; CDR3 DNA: TGTGCCTGGAGTGTAATGAGGACTAGCGGGGGGCCGGGCACAGATACGCAGTATTTT; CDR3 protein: CAWSVMRTSGGPGTDTQYF
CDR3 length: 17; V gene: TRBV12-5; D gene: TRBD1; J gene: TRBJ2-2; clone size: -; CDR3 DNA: TGTGCTAGTGGTTTGGTTTTACGACAGGGCCACACCGGGGAGCTGTTTTTT; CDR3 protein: CASGLVLRQGHTGELFF
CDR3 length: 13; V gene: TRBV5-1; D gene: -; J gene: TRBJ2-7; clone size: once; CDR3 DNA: TGCGCCAGCAGCTTAAACGAGAACTACGAGCAGTACTTC; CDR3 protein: CASSLNENYEQYF
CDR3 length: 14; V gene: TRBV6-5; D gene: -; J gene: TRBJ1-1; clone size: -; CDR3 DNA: TGTGCCAGCAGCCCCACCAGAAGGAACACTGAAGCTTTCTTT; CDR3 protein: CASSPTRRNTEAFF
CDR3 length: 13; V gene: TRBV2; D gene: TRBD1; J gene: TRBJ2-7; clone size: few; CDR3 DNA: TGTGCCAGCAAAAGGGGACAGGTATACGAGCAGTACTTC; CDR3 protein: CASKRGQVYEQYF
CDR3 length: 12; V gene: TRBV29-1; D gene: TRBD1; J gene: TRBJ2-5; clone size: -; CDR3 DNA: TGCAGCGTGGGGGGACAGGGACCGACCCAGTACTTC; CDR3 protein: CSVGGQGPTQYF
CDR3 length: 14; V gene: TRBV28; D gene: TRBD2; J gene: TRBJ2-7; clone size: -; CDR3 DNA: TGTGCCACCCAAGCGGGAGAGATTAGAGGCGAGCAGTACTTC; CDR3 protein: CATQAGEIRGEQYF
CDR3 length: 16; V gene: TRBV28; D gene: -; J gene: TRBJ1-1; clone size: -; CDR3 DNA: TGTGCCAGCACCCTTTACCCCTCGAGGGAGAGAACTGAAGCTTTCTTT; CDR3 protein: CASTLYPSRERTEAFF
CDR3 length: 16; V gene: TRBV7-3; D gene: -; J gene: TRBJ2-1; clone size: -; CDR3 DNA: TGTGCCAGCAGCTTAAGGGCCGGGGTCTCCTACAATGAGCAGTTCTTC; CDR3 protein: CASSLRAGVSYNEQFF
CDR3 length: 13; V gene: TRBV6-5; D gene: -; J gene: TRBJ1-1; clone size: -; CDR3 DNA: TGTGCCAGCAGCGCGGGCCCCCACACTGAAGCTTTCTTT; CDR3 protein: CASSAGPHTEAFF
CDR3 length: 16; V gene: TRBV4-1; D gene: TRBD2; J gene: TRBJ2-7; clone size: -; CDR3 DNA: TGCGCCAGCAGCCAAGATCATGGCGGGAGGGGTTACGAGCAGTACTTC; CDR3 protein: CASSQDHGGRGYEQYF
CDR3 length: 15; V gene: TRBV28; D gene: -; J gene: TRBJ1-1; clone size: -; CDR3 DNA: TGTGCCAGCAGTTTTCGGGGACTAGAGAACACTGAAGCTTTCTTT; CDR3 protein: CASSFRGLENTEAFF
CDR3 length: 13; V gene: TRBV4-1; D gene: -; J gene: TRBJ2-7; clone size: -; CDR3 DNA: TGCGCCAGCAGCCAAGAGGGCGGGTACGAGCAGTACTTC; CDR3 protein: CASSQEGGYEQYF
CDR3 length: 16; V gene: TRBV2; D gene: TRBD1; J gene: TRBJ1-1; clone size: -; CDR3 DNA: TGTGCCAGCAGTGAGTCCGGGACAGGTTTGAACACTGAAGCTTTCTTT; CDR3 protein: CASSESGTGLNTEAFF
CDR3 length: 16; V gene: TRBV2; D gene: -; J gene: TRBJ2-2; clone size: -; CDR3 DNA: TGTGCCAGCAGGGGTAGCGGCCCTTCGAACACCGGGGAGCTGTTTTTT; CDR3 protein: CASRGSGPSNTGELFF
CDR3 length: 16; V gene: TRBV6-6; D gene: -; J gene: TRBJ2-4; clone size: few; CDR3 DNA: TGTGCCAGCAGTCCCCAGCTGGGACAAGCCAAAAACATTCAGTACTTC; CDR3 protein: CASSPQLGQAKNIQYF
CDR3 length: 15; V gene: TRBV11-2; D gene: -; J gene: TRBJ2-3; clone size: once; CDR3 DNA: TGTGCCAGCAGCTTAGATGGCGGTAGAACAGATACGCAGTATTTT; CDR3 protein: CASSLDGGRTDTQYF
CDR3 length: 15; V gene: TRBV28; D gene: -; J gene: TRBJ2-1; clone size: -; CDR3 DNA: TGTGCCAGCCTGGGGGGGCTAGGGGTTTCCAATGAGCAGTTCTTC; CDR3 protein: CASLGGLGVSNEQFF
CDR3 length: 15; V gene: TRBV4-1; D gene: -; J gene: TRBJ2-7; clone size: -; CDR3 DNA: TGCGCCAGCAGCTCTGAGGAGGGAGTTCAGGACGAGCAGTACTTC; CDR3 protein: CASSSEEGVQDEQYF
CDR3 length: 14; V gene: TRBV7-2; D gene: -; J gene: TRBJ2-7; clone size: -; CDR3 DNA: TGTGCCAGCAGCTTAGGGCTACACGGAGGCGAGCAGTACTTC; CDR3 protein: CASSLGLHGGEQYF
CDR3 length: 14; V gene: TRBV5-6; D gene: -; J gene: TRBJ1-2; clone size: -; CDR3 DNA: TGTGCCAGCAGCTTAGGCAGGCATTACTATGGCTACACCTTC; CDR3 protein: CASSLGRHYYGYTF
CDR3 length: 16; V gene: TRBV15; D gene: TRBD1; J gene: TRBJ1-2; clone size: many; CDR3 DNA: TGTGCCACCAGCAGACCCGACAGGGGGATGGACTATGGCTACACCTTC; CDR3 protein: CATSRPDRGMDYGYTF
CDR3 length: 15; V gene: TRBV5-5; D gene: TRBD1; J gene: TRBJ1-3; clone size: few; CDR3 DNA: TGTGCCAGCAGCTTAGGGGACAGCCCTGGAAACACCATATATTTT; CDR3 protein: CASSLGDSPGNTIYF
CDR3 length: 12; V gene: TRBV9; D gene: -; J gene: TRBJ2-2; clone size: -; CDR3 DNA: TGTGCCAGCAGCTTGAGGGCCGGGGAGCTGTTTTTT; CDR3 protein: CASSLRAGELFF
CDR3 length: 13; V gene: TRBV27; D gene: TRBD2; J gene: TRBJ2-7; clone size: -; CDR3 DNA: TGTGCCAGCAGTTTGCGGGGAGGGAACGAGCAGTACTTC; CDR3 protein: CASSLRGGNEQYF
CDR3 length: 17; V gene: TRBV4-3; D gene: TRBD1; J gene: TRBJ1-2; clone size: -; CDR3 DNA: TGCGCCAGCAGCCATCACCGGACAGGCGAAACAGGCTATGGCTACACCTTC; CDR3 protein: CASSHHRTGETGYGYTF
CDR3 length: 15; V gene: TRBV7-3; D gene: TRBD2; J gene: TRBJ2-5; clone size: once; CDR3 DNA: TGTGCCAGCAGCTTCACCGGACTAGGACAAGAGACCCAGTACTTC; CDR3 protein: CASSFTGLGQETQYF
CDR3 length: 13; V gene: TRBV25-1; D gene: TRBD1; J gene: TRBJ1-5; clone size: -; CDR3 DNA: TGTGCCAGCAGTGACGAACAGGGGGCCCCCCAGCATTTT; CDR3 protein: CASSDEQGAPQHF
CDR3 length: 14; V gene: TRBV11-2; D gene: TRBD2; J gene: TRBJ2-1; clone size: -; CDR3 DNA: TGTGCCAGCCTGGGCAGCGGGGGGGCCAATGAGCAGTTCTTC; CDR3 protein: CASLGSGGANEQFF
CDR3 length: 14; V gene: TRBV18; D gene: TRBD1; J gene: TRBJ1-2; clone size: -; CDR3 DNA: TGTGCCAGCTCACCTTCCGGACAGGGAGGTGGCTACACCTTC; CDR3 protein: CASSPSGQGGGYTF
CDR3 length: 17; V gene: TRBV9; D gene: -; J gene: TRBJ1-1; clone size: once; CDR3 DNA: TGTGCCAGCAGCGTATTTAATGGGGGGGAGGGGAACACTGAAGCTTTCTTT; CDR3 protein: CASSVFNGGEGNTEAFF
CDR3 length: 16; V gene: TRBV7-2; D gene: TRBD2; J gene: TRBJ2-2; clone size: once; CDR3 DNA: TGTGCCAGCAGCCCGAACGGGGGGGCCGTCACCGGGGAGCTGTTTTTT; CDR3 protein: CASSPNGGAVTGELFF
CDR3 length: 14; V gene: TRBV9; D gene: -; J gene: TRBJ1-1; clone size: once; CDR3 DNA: TGTGCCAGCAGCGTAGTAGAATGGAGCACTGAAGCTTTCTTT; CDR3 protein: CASSVVEWSTEAFF
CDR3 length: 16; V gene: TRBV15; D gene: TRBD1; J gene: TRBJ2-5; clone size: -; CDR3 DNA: TGTGCCACCAGCAGAGTACAGGGGGGCGCCGGGGAGACCCAGTACTTC; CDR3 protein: CATSRVQGGAGETQYF
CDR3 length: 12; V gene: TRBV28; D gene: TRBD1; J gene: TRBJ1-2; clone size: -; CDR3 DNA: TGTGCCAGCAGTGACAGGGTGAAGGGCTACACCTTC; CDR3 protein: CASSDRVKGYTF
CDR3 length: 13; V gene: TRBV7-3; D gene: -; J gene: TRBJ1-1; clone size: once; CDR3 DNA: TGTGCCAGCAGCTTTTACACCAACACTGAAGCTTTCTTT; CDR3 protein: CASSFYTNTEAFF
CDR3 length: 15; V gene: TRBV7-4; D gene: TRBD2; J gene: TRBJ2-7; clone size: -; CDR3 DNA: TGTGCCAGCTTTAAGGGAGGGCCGATCCACTACGAGCAGTACTTC; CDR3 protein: CASFKGGPIHYEQYF
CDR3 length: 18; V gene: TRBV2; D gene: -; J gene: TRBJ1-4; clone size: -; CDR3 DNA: TGTGCCAGCAGTGAAATGGGGGCCCCCTGGACAACTAATGAAAAACTGTTTTTT; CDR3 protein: CASSEMGAPWTTNEKLFF
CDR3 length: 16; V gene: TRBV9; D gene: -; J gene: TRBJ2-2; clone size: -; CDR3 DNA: TGTGCCAGCAACCTATATACAGGGTTGGGCACCGGGGAGCTGTTTTTT; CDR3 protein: CASNLYTGLGTGELFF
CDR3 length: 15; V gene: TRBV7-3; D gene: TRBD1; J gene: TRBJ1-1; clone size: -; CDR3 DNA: TGTGCCAGCAGCTTATCCACAGGGGTAGACACTGAAGCTTTCTTT; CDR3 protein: CASSLSTGVDTEAFF
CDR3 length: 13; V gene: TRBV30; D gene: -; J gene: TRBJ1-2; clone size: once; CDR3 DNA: TGTGCCTGGAATTGGGGGGGCAACTATGGCTACACCTTC; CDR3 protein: CAWNWGGNYGYTF
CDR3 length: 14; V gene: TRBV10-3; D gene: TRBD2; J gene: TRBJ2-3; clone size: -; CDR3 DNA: TGTGCCATCAAGCATGGACTAGCTCAAGATACGCAGTATTTT; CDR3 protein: CAIKHGLAQDTQYF
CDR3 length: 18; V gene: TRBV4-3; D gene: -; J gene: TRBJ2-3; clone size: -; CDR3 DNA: TGCGCCAGCAGCCAAGACGATAATCACCGAACGGGCACAGATACGCAGTATTTT; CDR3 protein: CASSQDDNHRTGTDTQYF
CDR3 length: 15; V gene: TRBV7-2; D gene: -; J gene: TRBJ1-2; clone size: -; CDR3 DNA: TGTGCCAGCAGCTTAGGGCAAGGCGCTCAGGGTGGCTACACCTTC; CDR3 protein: CASSLGQGAQGGYTF
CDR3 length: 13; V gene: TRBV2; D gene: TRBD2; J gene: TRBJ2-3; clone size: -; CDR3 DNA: TGTGCCAGCGAGCGGGAGAAGACAGATACGCAGTATTTT; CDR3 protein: CASEREKTDTQYF
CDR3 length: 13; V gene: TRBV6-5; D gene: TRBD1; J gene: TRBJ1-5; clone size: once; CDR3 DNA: TGTGCCAGCAGACCGGGACAGCATCAGCCCCAGCATTTT; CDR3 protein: CASRPGQHQPQHF
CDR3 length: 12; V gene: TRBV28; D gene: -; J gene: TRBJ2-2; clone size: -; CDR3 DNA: TGTGCCAGTAGAGAAGACACCGGGGAGCTGTTTTTT; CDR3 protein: CASREDTGELFF
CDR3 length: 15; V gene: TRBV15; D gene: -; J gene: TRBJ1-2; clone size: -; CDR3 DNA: TGTGCCACCAGCAGAGATCACAGGGCGGTCTATGGCTACACCTTC; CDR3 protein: CATSRDHRAVYGYTF
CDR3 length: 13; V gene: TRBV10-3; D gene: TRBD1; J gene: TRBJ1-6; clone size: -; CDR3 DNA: TGTGCCATCAATCAGGGGGCTGGTTCACCCCTCCACTTT; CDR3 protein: CAINQGAGSPLHF
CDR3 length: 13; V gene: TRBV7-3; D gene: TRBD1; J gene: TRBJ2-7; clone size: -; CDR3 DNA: TGTGCCAGCAGCTCTACAGGGGTTGGCGAGCAGTACTTC; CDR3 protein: CASSSTGVGEQYF
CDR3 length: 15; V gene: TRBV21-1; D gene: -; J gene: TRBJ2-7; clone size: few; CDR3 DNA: TGTGCCAGCATCCTTCGGGGACAGGGTGGCTGCGAGCAGTACTTC; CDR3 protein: CASILRGQGGCEQYF
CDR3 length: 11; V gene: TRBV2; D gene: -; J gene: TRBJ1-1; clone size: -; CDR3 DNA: TGTGCCAGCACTCAGACCGTGAGGGCTTTCTTT; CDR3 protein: CASTQTVRAFF
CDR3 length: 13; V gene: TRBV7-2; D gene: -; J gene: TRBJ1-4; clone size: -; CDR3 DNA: TGTGCCAGCAGCTTAGAACGGGACTCCCCGCTGTTTTTT; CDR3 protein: CASSLERDSPLFF
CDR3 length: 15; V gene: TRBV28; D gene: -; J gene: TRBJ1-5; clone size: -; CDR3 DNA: TGTGCCAGCAGTCCCCTACAGGGTAGCAATCAGCCCCAGCATTTT; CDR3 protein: CASSPLQGSNQPQHF
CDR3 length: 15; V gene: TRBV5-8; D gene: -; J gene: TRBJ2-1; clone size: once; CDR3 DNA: TGTGCCAGCAGCGGTAGCGGTGTGGGTTACAATGAGCAGTTCTTC; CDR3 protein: CASSGSGVGYNEQFF
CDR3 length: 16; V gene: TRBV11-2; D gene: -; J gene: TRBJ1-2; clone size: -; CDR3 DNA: TGTGCCAGCAGCTTAGATCCTTACAGGGATCAGTATGGCTACACCTTC; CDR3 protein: CASSLDPYRDQYGYTF
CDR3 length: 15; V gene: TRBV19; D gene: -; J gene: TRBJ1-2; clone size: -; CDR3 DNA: TGTGCCAGTATCCCAGGACCGGACAGCAGCTATGGCTACACCTTC; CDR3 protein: CASIPGPDSSYGYTF